The 31 T cell receptor beta chains reported below all come from one sample, sequenced in a study of blood T cell repertoires in COVID-19. Sequencing was performed with immunoSEQ multiplex PCR; in TCRdb, only in-frame clones are kept and a portion is missing. Of hundreds of thousands of clones listed, approximately 81% were seen once; the top ten hold 3.6%. Sequenced material: peripheral blood. These receptors all stem from a woman at least 80 years old with acute or convalescent COVID-19.

The genes are TRBV19 and TRBJ1-4; D is perhaps TRBD1 (5 bases). The CDR3 contains 15 residues. V lost 4 bases and J 6 bases, leaving 15 bases between the germline ends. Germline V gene sequence: CDR1 LNHDA, CDR2 SQIVND (reference sequence). The CDR3 sequence is CASSRARVSDEKLFF. The CDR3 coding sequence is TGTGCCAGTAGTAGAGCCAGGGTAAGCGATGAAAAACTGTTTTTT.

The V and J genes are TRBV7-8 and TRBJ1-2; 12 positions match TRBD1. In germline, CDR1 is SGHVS, CDR2 FQNEAQ. The CDR3 extends over 17 amino acids. V lost 3 bases, J lost 1 base, and 6 bases stayed unmatched. The CDR3 loop is CASSFTGTGGLNYGYTF. The CDR3 DNA reads as TGTGCCAGCAGCTTTACCGGGACAGGGGGCCTTAACTATGGCTACACCTTC.

The table lists this clone with a count of one. J is TRBJ1-4 and V is TRBV7-9; a weak D match, TRBD1 (5 bases). Germline V gene data show CDR1 as SEHNR and CDR2 as FQNEAQ (reference sequence). The CDR3 is 15 residues long. The V and J ends lost 3 bases and 2 bases respectively, with 10 bases between them. The CDR3 DNA is TGTGCCAGCAGCTTGCGGGGGACTACTAATGAAAAACTGTTTTTT. Translating it yields CASSLRGTTNEKLFF. The full variable domain, its missing parts supplied by reference TRBV7-9 and TRBJ1-4, is DTGVSQNPRHKITKRGQNVTFRCDPISEHNRLYWYRQTLGQGPEFLTYFQNEAQLEKSRLLSDRFSAERPKGSFSTLEIQRTEQGDSAMYLCASSLRGTTNEKLFFGSGTQLSVL.

The CDR3 reads CASSIDTNYGYTF. In nucleotides, the CDR3 is TGTGCCAGCAGCATAGATACTAACTATGGCTACACCTTC. The chain uses TRBV7-2 and TRBJ1-2; D not resolved. Germline V gives CDR1 SGHTA, CDR2 FQGNSA. The ends were cut back, 5 bases at V and 0 bases at J, with 7 bases in the middle. CDR3 length equals 13 residues.

The chain employs TRBV7-9 and TRBJ2-1; 10 bases map to TRBD2. Germline V gene lookup returns CDR1 SEHNR and CDR2 FQNEAQ (reference sequence). This CDR3 has 15 amino acids. Germline trimming cut 5 bases from V and 7 bases from J; bases unmatched to any gene: 8. Here the CDR3 reads CASSLSGGARNEQFF. CDR3 coding DNA: TGTGCCAGCAGCCTAAGCGGGGGGGCTCGGAATGAGCAGTTCTTC.

To note about this clone: Other DNA sequences in this specimen translate into the identical CDR3. V gene TRBV9 combines with J gene TRBJ1-2; D is ambiguous. Trimming removed 0 bases from V and 2 bases from J, with 8 bases in between. This CDR3 comprises 14 residues. Per the germline V gene, CDR1 is SGDLS and CDR2 is YYNGEE. CDR3: CASSVAPGNYGYTF. The CDR3 nucleotides read TGTGCCAGCAGCGTAGCTCCCGGGAACTATGGCTACACCTTC.

The chain recombines TRBV13 with TRBJ2-3, with a weak D call TRBD1 (6 bases). This CDR3 has 15 residues. CDR1 and CDR2 (germline): PRHDT, FYEKMQ (reference sequence). V shed 1 base and J shed 2 bases, with 10 bases lying between them. The chain's CDR3 is CASSLAQGNTDTQYF. As DNA, the CDR3 is TGTGCCAGCAGCTTAGCTCAGGGGAACACAGATACGCAGTATTTT.

The chain uses TRBV29-1 and TRBJ1-1; TRBD1 might be the D (6 bases). V lost 3 bases and J lost 4, with 15 bases in between. The CDR3 has 14 residues. CDR1 is SQVTM and CDR2 is ANQGSEA in the germline V gene. The CDR3 here is CSVDTGASGTEAFF. The DNA for the CDR3 is TGCAGCGTTGATACGGGGGCTAGCGGCACTGAAGCTTTCTTT.

This clone was seen a few times. The V gene is TRBV29-1, the J gene TRBJ2-3; 15 bases align to TRBD2. V trimming: 6 bases; J trimming: 0 bases; junction bases outside the gene matches: 13. The CDR3 contains 19 residues. Germline V gives CDR1 SQVTM, CDR2 ANQGSEA. The CDR3: CSVHPIPGLAGGSTDTQYF. Written as DNA, the CDR3 is TGCAGCGTCCACCCTATACCGGGACTAGCGGGGGGAAGCACAGATACGCAGTATTTT.

The CDR3 DNA reads as TGTGCCAGCAGTTTACCAAGGAGAGTGGCGTCCCGCGACGAGCAGTACTTC. Protein sequence: CASSLPRRVASRDEQYF. The chain recombines TRBV28 with TRBJ2-7, with D unclear. Germline assignment: CDR1 MDHEN and CDR2 SYDVKM. CDR3 length: 17 residues. V gave up 2 bases and J gave up 5 bases, with 22 bases separating them.

Only a few counts were recorded for this clone. The genes are TRBV3-1 (or the pseudogene TRBV3-2) and TRBJ2-5; 10 positions agree with TRBD1. Trimming removed 5 bases from V and 4 bases from J; junction bases left unmatched: 10. Germline V gene data show CDR1 as LGHDT and CDR2 as YNNKEL (reference sequence). The CDR3 spans 16 residues. The CDR3 nucleotides are TGTGCCAGCAGCACACCCCGGACAGGGGGGGGAGAGACCCAGTACTTC. Protein product: CASSTPRTGGGETQYF.

The genes are TRBV5-5 and TRBJ2-7; a possible D gene is TRBD1 (6 bases). The germline V gene has CDR1 SGHKS and CDR2 YYEKEE (reference sequence). The CDR3 extends over 18 amino acids. Trimming shortened V by 0 bases and J by 0 bases, and 19 bases separated the two germline ends. This chain's CDR3 is CASSLDSGGNPFSYEQYF. Written as DNA, the CDR3 is TGTGCCAGCAGCTTGGATAGTGGGGGCAACCCTTTCTCCTACGAGCAGTACTTC.

In nucleotides, the CDR3 is TGCAGCGTGGGCACAGGATACACTGAAGCTTTCTTT. It specifies CSVGTGYTEAFF. The chain links TRBV29-1 to TRBJ1-1; D may be TRBD1 (5 bases). Germline values: CDR1 SQVTM, CDR2 ANQGSEA. Trimming took off 6 bases at V and 3 bases at J, with 11 bases between the two ends. CDR3 size: 12 residues. The whole variable domain, remainder taken from reference TRBV29-1 and TRBJ1-1, is SAVISQKPSRDICQRGTSLTIQCQVDSQVTMMFWYRQQPGQSLTLIATANQGSEATYESGFVIDKFPISRPNLTFSTLTVSNMSPEDSSIYLCSVGTGYTEAFFGQGTRLTVV.

The chain uses TRBV19 and TRBJ1-2; D remains ambiguous. Trimming cost V 7 bases and J 2 bases, with 14 bases left between them. The CDR3 extends over 14 amino acids. The V gene's germline CDR1 is LNHDA and CDR2 SQIVND (reference sequence). CDR3 nucleotide sequence: TGTGCCAGTACCCATCCCTACTTAAACTATGGCTACACCTTC. Translated, it gives CASTHPYLNYGYTF.

The rearrangement uses TRBV4-1 and TRBJ1-4; tentatively, D is TRBD1 (6 bases). This CDR3 spans 14 amino acids. Germline CDR1 MGHRA, CDR2 YSYEKL. V was cut by 6 bases and J by 5 bases, with 13 bases left in between. The CDR3, as DNA: TGCGCCAGCAGACAATTGAGGGGGAATGAAAAACTGTTTTTT. Translating gives CASRQLRGNEKLFF.

The chain combines TRBV5-4 with TRBJ2-1; 9 bases are a match to TRBD2. Trimming at V came to 4 bases and at J to 5 bases, leaving 7 bases not matched to a gene. This CDR3 has 15 residues. The germline V gene has CDR1 SGHNT and CDR2 YYREEE (reference sequence). CDR3 bases: TGTGCCAGCAGCCTAGCGGGGTCAACTAACAATGAGCAGTTCTTC. Its protein is CASSLAGSTNNEQFF.

V usage is TRBV15 and J usage is TRBJ1-3; possibly TRBD1 for D (5 bases). CDR3 length: 17 residues. The germline V gene encodes CDR1 LNHNV and CDR2 YYDKDF (reference sequence). Trimming took off 0 bases at V and 4 bases at J, with 16 bases between the two ends. Here the CDR3 reads CATSRDLGRVIGNTIYF. CDR3 DNA: TGTGCCACCAGCAGAGATCTCGGCAGGGTTATAGGAAACACCATATATTTT.

This clone was counted a single time. This chain connects TRBV5-1 to TRBJ2-3; 9 nucleotides align to TRBD2. Germline-derived CDR1 and CDR2 are SGHRS and YFSETQ. V lost 3 bases to trimming and J lost 2 bases; unmatched junction nucleotides: 7. CDR3 size: 16 residues. The CDR3 nucleotides read TGCGCCAGCAGCTCCATAGCGGGGGCTACCACAGATACGCAGTATTTT. Translating it yields CASSSIAGATTDTQYF.

The chain is built from TRBV6-5 and TRBJ2-7; possible D gene TRBD1, 6 bases. Germline V CDR1 and CDR2: MNHEY, SVGAGI. The CDR3 runs to 16 residues. Trimming cost V 0 bases and J 3 bases, with 15 bases left between them. The CDR3 coding sequence is TGTGCCAGCAGTTACTCCCACAGGGTTCGGAACTACGAGCAGTACTTC. Protein product: CASSYSHRVRNYEQYF.

This chain connects TRBV7-9 to TRBJ1-1; 9 bases agree with TRBD1. This CDR3 is built from 13 residues. CDR1 and CDR2 from the germline V gene are SEHNR and FQNEAQ (reference sequence). The V segment lost 6 bases and the J segment 4 bases; nucleotides outside the gene matches: 3. CDR3 sequence: CASRKTGGTEAFF. The CDR3 bases are TGTGCCAGCAGGAAGACAGGGGGCACTGAAGCTTTCTTT.

To note about this clone: The same CDR3 can be traced to other DNA sequences in this sample. This chain uses TRBV19 with TRBJ1-1, with 7 bases fitting TRBD1. There are 13 residues in the CDR3. Germline CDR1 reads LNHDA; CDR2 reads SQIVND (reference sequence). The trim removed 3 bases at V and 5 bases at J, leaving 3 bases unmatched. In DNA form, the CDR3 reads TGTGCCAGTAGTATTGACAGGGATACTGAAGCTTTCTTT. Translation: CASSIDRDTEAFF.

This clone came up once. The V and J genes are TRBV11-2 and TRBJ1-3; tentatively, D is TRBD1 (5 bases). The CDR3 loop spans 15 amino acids. V shed 8 bases and J shed 0 bases, with 14 bases lying between them. The V gene's germline CDR1 is SGHAT and CDR2 FQNNGV. In DNA form, the CDR3 reads TGTGCCAGCGCCGCGGGGCAGACCTCTGGAAACACCATATATTTT. Translation: CASAAGQTSGNTIYF. The whole variable domain, remainder taken from reference TRBV11-2 and TRBJ1-3, is EAGVAQSPRYKIIEKRQSVAFWCNPISGHATLYWYQQILGQGPKLLIQFQNNGVVDDSQLPKDRFSAERLKGVDSTLKIQPAKLEDSAVYLCASAAGQTSGNTIYFGEGSWLTVV.

The rearrangement links TRBV19 to TRBJ1-1, with 10 bases aligning to TRBD1. In germline, CDR1 is LNHDA, CDR2 SQIVND (reference sequence). J lost 5 bases, V lost 4 bases, and 4 bases had no gene match. The CDR3 consists of 14 residues. Written as DNA, the CDR3 is TGTGCCAGTAGTACGACAGGGGGCAGAACTGAAGCTTTCTTT. Translation gives CASSTTGGRTEAFF.

The chain links TRBV6-5 to TRBJ1-1; 8 bases are a match to TRBD1. The germline V gene has CDR1 MNHEY and CDR2 SVGAGI. This CDR3 is 13 amino acids long. Unmatched junction bases numbered 1, after V lost 6 bases and J lost 1 base. This CDR3 reads CASRDRENTEAFF. CDR3 bases: TGTGCCAGCAGGGACAGGGAGAACACTGAAGCTTTCTTT.

V is TRBV7-3 and J is TRBJ1-1, with D possibly TRBD1 on 5 matching bases. Germline V gives CDR1 SGHTA, CDR2 FQGTGA. This CDR3 spans 15 amino acids. The V end was cut by 2 bases, the J end by 1 base, with 11 bases between. Here the CDR3 DNA reads TGTGCCAGCAGCTTACGAAGGGGCTCGAACACTGAAGCTTTCTTT. It translates to CASSLRRGSNTEAFF.

The gene calls are TRBV6-1 and TRBJ1-1; no firm D call. There are 13 residues in the CDR3. V was trimmed by 7 bases and J by 1 base, leaving 10 bases between them. Germline assignment: CDR1 MNHNS and CDR2 SASEGT. The CDR3 loop is CASIHGSNTEAFF. The CDR3, as DNA: TGTGCCAGCATTCACGGGTCGAACACTGAAGCTTTCTTT.

This chain connects TRBV5-1 to TRBJ2-3; 7 bases agree with TRBD1. CDR1 and CDR2 from the germline V gene are SGHRS and YFSETQ. The CDR3 consists of 14 residues. V shed 4 bases, J shed 5 bases, and the junction held 7 bases outside the gene matches. CDR3 sequence reads: CASSLPDRVDTQYF. CDR3 coding DNA: TGCGCCAGCAGCCTCCCCGACAGGGTAGATACGCAGTATTTT.

The rearrangement joins TRBV7-3 to TRBJ2-1; weak D call: TRBD1 (6 bases). Germline V gene lookup returns CDR1 SGHTA and CDR2 FQGTGA. V was clipped by 5 bases and J by 5 bases, with 13 bases between them. The CDR3 extends over 14 amino acids. The DNA of the CDR3 is TGTGCCAGCAGCCCATCGGGACATAACAATGAGCAGTTCTTC. Translated, it gives CASSPSGHNNEQFF.

This clone was picked up a small number of times. The chain couples TRBV28 to TRBJ1-5; TRBD1 might be the D (5 bases). Germline-derived CDR1 and CDR2 are MDHEN and SYDVKM. CDR3 length: 13 amino acids. Deletions cut 9 bases from V and 6 bases from J, with 15 bases between. CDR3 protein: CASNAGVLQPQHF. CDR3 in DNA: TGTGCCAGTAACGCGGGGGTTCTTCAGCCCCAGCATTTT. Supplemented by reference TRBV28 and TRBJ1-5, the full variable domain reads DVKVTQSSRYLVKRTGEKVFLECVQDMDHENMFWYRQDPGLGLRLIYFSYDVKMKEKGDIPEGYSVSREKKERFSLILESASTNQTSMYLCASNAGVLQPQHFGDGTRLSIL.

This chain links TRBV7-2 with TRBJ1-1, with D maybe TRBD1 (6 bases). Trimming cost V 4 bases and J 4 bases, with 10 bases left between them. The CDR3 is 13 amino acids. The germline V gene has CDR1 SGHTA and CDR2 FQGNSA. The CDR3 loop reads CASSYLGGTEAFF. DNA for the CDR3: TGTGCCAGCAGCTACCTAGGGGGCACTGAAGCTTTCTTT.

CDR3 sequence reads: CASSWEEGGRSPLHF. DNA of the CDR3: TGCGCCAGCAGCTGGGAGGAGGGTGGGCGGTCACCCCTCCACTTT. The chain uses TRBV5-1 and TRBJ1-6; D remains unclear. CDR1 is SGHRS and CDR2 is YFSETQ in the germline V gene. This CDR3 comprises 15 residues. Trimming cost V 3 bases and J 10 bases, with 17 bases left between them.